The next 19 T cell receptor beta chains were all read from a single sample in a study of early T cells in non-severe SARS-CoV-2 infection. A single record per CDR3 protein comes from TCRdb applying MiXCR to the 5' RACE reads. The data show some 81,000 distinct CDR3 sequences, around 16% seen once. Sequenced: whole blood. Source of these receptors: an adult who was a healthcare worker with PCR-confirmed SARS-CoV-2 infection or an uninfected control (not recorded which).

This clonotype was seen a few times. The gene calls are TRBV5-1 and TRBJ2-3; D is unclear. The CDR3 length is 12 residues. The germline V gene has CDR1 SGHRS and CDR2 YFSETQ. V shed 5 bases and J shed 3 bases, with 7 bases lying between them. CDR3 in DNA: TGCGCCAGCAGTGCAGAGACAGATACGCAGTATTTT. Translated, it gives CASSAETDTQYF.

The genes are TRBV7-9 and TRBJ2-3, with 8 bases matching TRBD2. Germline loops: CDR1 SEHNR, CDR2 FQNEAQ (reference sequence). The CDR3 extends over 14 amino acids. The J segment lost 5 bases and the V segment lost 5 bases, leaving 6 bases of the junction unmatched. In DNA form, the CDR3 reads TGTGCCAGCAGCCTGACTAGCGTAGAAGATACGCAGTATTTT. Encoded protein: CASSLTSVEDTQYF.

V gene TRBV29-1 combines with J gene TRBJ2-3; D is undetermined. The germline V and J ends were trimmed by 0 bases and 4 bases, with 5 bases remaining between them. This CDR3 has 12 amino acids. Germline V gene lookup returns CDR1 SQVTM and CDR2 ANQGSEA. CDR3 residues: CSVEDNPDTQYF. As DNA, the CDR3 is TGCAGCGTTGAAGATAACCCAGATACGCAGTATTTT.

The V call is TRBV20-1, the J call TRBJ1-5, with D perhaps TRBD1 (5 bases). Per the germline V gene, CDR1 is DFQATT and CDR2 is SNEGSKA (reference sequence). The CDR3 covers 16 residues. V was clipped by 3 bases and J by 0 bases, with 15 bases between them. CDR3 DNA: TGCAGTGCTAGGACAGAACGGGGAAATAGCAATCAGCCCCAGCATTTT. Its translation is CSARTERGNSNQPQHF.

This clonotype was picked up a small number of times. The chain uses TRBV29-1 and TRBJ1-2, with no clear D. CDR1 and CDR2 (germline): SQVTM, ANQGSEA. V was trimmed by 4 bases and J by 6 bases, leaving 9 bases between them. This CDR3 contains 11 residues. In DNA form, the CDR3 reads TGCAGCGTTGGCGCGGGAGATGGCTACACCTTC. Translating gives CSVGAGDGYTF.

This clonotype has at least ten counts. The chain links TRBV5-1 to TRBJ2-1; TRBD2 agrees at 13 bases. The CDR3 length is 16 residues. Germline V gene sequence: CDR1 SGHRS, CDR2 YFSETQ. J lost 4 bases, V lost 4 bases, and 5 bases had no gene match. The CDR3 spells CASSGSGLAGYNEQFF. The CDR3 DNA sequence: TGCGCCAGCAGCGGGTCGGGACTAGCGGGGTACAATGAGCAGTTCTTC.

This clonotype was picked up a small number of times. The chain uses TRBV5-6 and TRBJ2-3; D may match TRBD1 or TRBD2 (5 bases each). The CDR3 contains 15 residues. V was clipped by 4 bases and J by 1 base, with 13 bases between them. CDR1 and CDR2 (germline): SGHDT, YYEEEE. CDR3 in amino acids: CASSTPKGRTDTQYF. CDR3 sequence (DNA): TGTGCCAGCAGCACCCCAAAGGGACGCACAGATACGCAGTATTTT.

V and J are TRBV4-1 and TRBJ2-1, with 7 bases that match TRBD2. The CDR3 covers 17 residues. V shed 2 bases, J shed 7 bases, and the junction held 14 bases outside the gene matches. Germline V gene lookup returns CDR1 MGHRA and CDR2 YSYEKL. CDR3 protein: CASSQRTLASRGNEQFF. For the CDR3, the DNA is TGCGCCAGCAGCCAACGTACACTAGCGTCACGAGGGAATGAGCAGTTCTTC.

The chain carries TRBV5-1 and TRBJ2-7; 12 bases line up with TRBD2. V shed 4 bases and J 5 bases; nucleotides not matched to a gene: 4. Germline lookup yields CDR1 SGHRS and CDR2 YFSETQ. The CDR3 is 14 amino acids. The CDR3 sequence: CASSAGLAGHEQYF. CDR3 DNA: TGCGCCAGCAGCGCGGGACTAGCGGGCCACGAGCAGTACTTC.

The rearrangement links TRBV27 to TRBJ2-7, with D maybe TRBD2 (6 bases). V was cut by 1 base and J by 1 base, with 14 bases left in between. CDR3 length: 16 amino acids. From germline, CDR1 is MNHEY and CDR2 SMNVEV (reference sequence). CDR3 in DNA: TGTGCCAGCAGTTTATACCGGGGGTCCTATTCCTACGAGCAGTACTTC. Translated, it gives CASSLYRGSYSYEQYF.

The V gene is TRBV2, the J gene TRBJ1-6; the D is unclear. The length of the CDR3 is 15 residues. V lost 4 bases and J lost 7, with 14 bases in between. The germline CDR1 and CDR2 sequences are SNHLY and FYNNEI. The CDR3 coding sequence is TGTGCCAGCAGTGCCCTCGTGAGCGCGAATTCACCCCTCCACTTT. Its translation: CASSALVSANSPLHF.

This clonotype was recorded many times. This chain links TRBV10-2 with TRBJ2-5, with D perhaps matching TRBD2 (5 bases). This CDR3 region has 12 residues. Germline V gene data show CDR1 as WSHSY and CDR2 as SAAADI. V gave up 8 bases and J gave up 3 bases, with 10 bases separating them. CDR3 sequence: CASADFKETQYF. DNA of the CDR3: TGCGCCAGCGCGGACTTCAAAGAGACCCAGTACTTC.

The chain links TRBV29-1 to TRBJ2-3, with D uncertain. In germline, CDR1 is SQVTM, CDR2 ANQGSEA. This CDR3 is 12 amino acids long. V lost 7 bases and J 6 bases, leaving 14 bases between the germline ends. In nucleotides, the CDR3 is TGCAGCGCCCGACCCTCCACCGATACGCAGTATTTT. Protein sequence: CSARPSTDTQYF.

V usage is TRBV20-1 and J usage is TRBJ2-7; no firm D call. Germline V gene sequence: CDR1 DFQATT, CDR2 SNEGSKA (reference sequence). The CDR3 contains 12 residues. V lost 4 bases and J 3 bases, leaving 10 bases between the germline ends. In nucleotides, the CDR3 is TGCAGTGCTAAAGGTCAAGGCTACGAGCAGTACTTC. Amino acid sequence: CSAKGQGYEQYF.

This clonotype showed up just a few times. The V and J genes are TRBV11-2 and TRBJ1-1, with unresolved D. Trimming shortened V by 5 bases and J by 1 base, and 8 bases separated the two germline ends. Germline CDR1 SGHAT, CDR2 FQNNGV. The CDR3 extends over 13 amino acids. CDR3 coding DNA: TGTGCCAGCAGCGCGCTCGAGAACACTGAAGCTTTCTTT. It is translated as CASSALENTEAFF.

The chain links TRBV12-3 or TRBV12-4 to TRBJ1-6; maybe TRBD1 (5 bases). This CDR3 has 13 residues. V lost 6 bases and J lost 6, with 9 bases in between. The CDR3 reads CASSTGPNSPLHF. Here the CDR3 DNA reads TGTGCCAGCAGCACGGGGCCTAATTCACCCCTCCACTTT.

This chain uses TRBV6-6 with TRBJ2-1; no firm D call. V lost 8 bases and J 8 bases, leaving 19 bases between the germline ends. This CDR3 region has 14 residues. Germline V lookup: CDR1 MNHNY, CDR2 SVGAGI (reference sequence). CDR3 nucleotides: TGTGCCAGCCTCAGCCCCCAGAAAGCCCATGAGCAGTTCTTC. Its translation: CASLSPQKAHEQFF.

This chain links TRBV27 with TRBJ2-1, with TRBD2 as a possible D gene (5 bases). Per germline, CDR1 MNHEY and CDR2 SMNVEV (reference sequence). The CDR3 has 13 amino acids. Trimming removed 3 bases at V and 6 bases at J, with 9 bases between. The CDR3 DNA is TGTGCCAGCAGTTTTAACGAGGGCAATGAGCAGTTCTTC. Translation: CASSFNEGNEQFF.

The gene calls are TRBV20-1 and TRBJ1-1; no clear D gene. From germline, CDR1 is DFQATT and CDR2 SNEGSKA (reference sequence). This CDR3 region has 12 residues. The ends were cut back, 2 bases at V and 8 bases at J, with 12 bases in the middle. This CDR3 is CSARPHGTEAFF. Here the CDR3 DNA reads TGCAGTGCTAGACCCCATGGCACAGAAGCTTTCTTT.